The 10 T cell receptor beta chains below all came from one sample that was sequenced in a study of blood T cell repertoires in COVID-19. Profiling relied on immunoSEQ multiplex PCR, and the TCRdb table lists in-frame clones only, not all of them. The sample carries some 260,000 clones, 88% recorded once. Sequenced sample: peripheral blood. The receptors were sampled from a woman aged 30 to 39 with COVID-19, enrolled during active disease.

The chain joins TRBV23-1 to TRBJ2-5; TRBD1 matches at 10 bases. TRBV23-1 is sorted into the ORF group, with uncertain function. V lost 3 bases and J lost 4; bases outside the gene matches: 8. This CDR3 region has 16 residues. CDR3 protein: CASSHPRQGAGETQYF. The CDR3 DNA reads TGCGCCAGCAGTCATCCCCGACAGGGGGCCGGAGAGACCCAGTACTTC.

This chain links TRBV2 with TRBJ2-7; 7 bases match TRBD2. Germline V gene sequence: CDR1 SNHLY, CDR2 FYNNEI. CDR3 length: 13 amino acids. Germline trimming cut 3 bases from V and 12 bases from J; bases unmatched to any gene: 11. As DNA, the CDR3 is TGTGCCAGCAGTGAGAGCGGGATAGGGTGGGGGTACGTC. Encoded protein: CASSESGIGWGYV.

This clone has a single count. V and J are TRBV11-2 and TRBJ1-1, with TRBD1 as a possible D gene (6 bases). V lost 10 bases, J lost 2 bases, and 14 bases lay in between. Germline CDR1 SGHAT, CDR2 FQNNGV. The CDR3 loop spans 13 amino acids. DNA of the CDR3: TGTGCCACTGACGACAGGCGCAACACTGAAGCTTTCTTT. Protein product: CATDDRRNTEAFF.

The chain couples TRBV12-3 or TRBV12-4 to TRBJ1-1; the match to TRBD1 covers 9 bases. The length of the CDR3 is 13 residues. With 8 bases clipped from V and 2 bases from J, the junction kept 3 bases outside the gene matches. This chain's CDR3 is CASQGQGNTEAFF. The CDR3 DNA reads TGTGCCAGCCAGGGACAGGGAAACACTGAAGCTTTCTTT.

V is TRBV5-1 and J is TRBJ1-3; possible D gene TRBD1, 5 bases. CDR1 is SGHRS and CDR2 is YFSETQ in the germline V gene. The CDR3 length is 16 residues. Trimming removed 5 bases at V and 0 bases at J, with 15 bases between. For the CDR3, the DNA is TGCGCCAGCAGTCCTGGGGCAACTATCTCTGGAAACACCATATATTTT. Translating gives CASSPGATISGNTIYF.

The chain joins TRBV11-3 to TRBJ2-1, with 10 bases that match TRBD2. This CDR3 region has 13 residues. Losses at the gene ends were 4 bases for V and 14 bases for J; bases not matched to a gene: 8. Germline values: CDR1 SGHNT, CDR2 YENEEA. The chain's CDR3 is CASSSSGSPEEFF. In nucleotides, the CDR3 is TGTGCCAGCAGCTCTAGCGGGAGCCCGGAAGAGTTCTTC.

The CDR3 is CASSLGLLNEQFF. The CDR3 nucleotides read TGTGCCAGCAGCTTGGGACTGTTGAATGAGCAGTTCTTC. The V gene is TRBV7-9, the J gene TRBJ2-1, with D perhaps TRBD2 (6 bases). Germline V lookup: CDR1 SEHNR, CDR2 FQNEAQ (reference sequence). The CDR3 runs 13 residues. The V end lost 3 bases, the J end lost 7 bases, and 10 bases lay between the germline ends.

V and J are TRBV6-6 and TRBJ2-7; weak D call: TRBD1 (6 bases). V lost 6 bases, J lost 6 bases, and 21 bases lay in between. The CDR3 is 15 amino acids. Germline CDR1 is MNHNY and CDR2 is SVGAGI (reference sequence). CDR3 loop: CASSWREAGASEQYF. The CDR3 DNA reads TGTGCCAGCAGCTGGCGAGAGGCAGGGGCCTCCGAGCAGTACTTC.

The chain carries TRBV11-3 and TRBJ2-3, with D possibly being TRBD1 (5 bases). Germline CDR1 reads SGHNT; CDR2 reads YENEEA. The ends were cut back, 5 bases at V and 3 bases at J, with 21 bases in the middle. CDR3 size: 17 residues. The CDR3 reads CASSHPFQGGETDTQYF. The DNA for the CDR3 is TGTGCCAGCAGCCACCCCTTTCAGGGTGGAGAGACAGATACGCAGTATTTT.

J is TRBJ2-3 and V is TRBV7-8, with D possibly TRBD2 on 6 matching bases. V was cut by 5 bases and J by 4 bases, with 16 bases left in between. Germline lookup yields CDR1 SGHVS and CDR2 FQNEAQ. The CDR3 length is 15 residues. This CDR3 reads CASSGGRQGSDTQYF. The CDR3 nucleotides read TGTGCCAGCAGCGGAGGGCGGCAGGGATCAGATACGCAGTATTTT.